The 15 T cell receptor beta chains below come from one sample, sequenced in a study of blood T cell repertoires in COVID-19. Only in-frame clones appear in the TCRdb table, and some are missing; sequencing was by immunoSEQ multiplex PCR. This table has about 410,000 clones, 86% appearing once. Sequenced sample: peripheral blood. Receptors were obtained from a woman aged 25 to 39 with active or convalescent COVID-19.

The gene calls are TRBV5-8 and TRBJ1-5; 9 nucleotides agree with TRBD1. CDR3 length equals 14 residues. The germline CDR1 and CDR2 sequences are SGHTS and YDEGEE. Unmatched junction bases numbered 5, after V lost 5 bases and J lost 5 bases. The CDR3 bases are TGTGCCAGCAGACCGGGACAGGGATATCAGCCCCAGCATTTT. It is translated as CASRPGQGYQPQHF. Based on the CDR3 plus reference TRBV5-8 and TRBJ1-5, the full variable domain is EAGVTQSPTHLIKTRGQQATLRCSPISGHTSVYWYQQALGLGLQFLLWYDEGEERNRGNFPPRFSGRQFPNYSSELNVNALELEDSALYLCASRPGQGYQPQHFGDGTRLSIL.

As to this clone: Other DNA sequences from this sample encode an identical CDR3 as well. The V call is TRBV6-1, the J call TRBJ1-4; D is possibly TRBD1 (6 bases). Germline CDR1 MNHNS, CDR2 SASEGT. Trimming took off 3 bases at V and 6 bases at J, with 8 bases between the two ends. CDR3 size: 13 residues. The CDR3 reads CASSDRGDEKLFF. CDR3 sequence (DNA): TGTGCCAGCAGTGACAGGGGAGATGAAAAACTGTTTTTT.

This rearrangement joins TRBV28 to TRBJ2-6; tentatively, D is TRBD1 (7 bases). Deletions cut 6 bases from V and 1 base from J, with 19 bases between. The CDR3 has 18 amino acids. Germline V gene data show CDR1 as MDHEN and CDR2 as SYDVKM. The CDR3 DNA is TGTGCCAGCAGCTTAGGAGGGGGCGTTGTTTCTGGGGCCAACGTCCTGACTTTC. Its protein is CASSLGGGVVSGANVLTF.

This clone was picked up a small number of times. The sample has other DNA sequences that encode this CDR3 too. This rearrangement joins TRBV6-5 to TRBJ1-1, with D hard to call. V dropped 4 bases and J dropped 0 bases, with 6 bases sitting between them. CDR1 and CDR2 (germline): MNHEY, SVGAGI. CDR3 size: 13 residues. CDR3 DNA: TGTGCCAGCAGTTTATATTTGAACACTGAAGCTTTCTTT. Translated: CASSLYLNTEAFF.

The chain employs TRBV6-5 and TRBJ2-7; D gene unclear. This CDR3 region has 12 residues. CDR1 and CDR2 from the germline V gene are MNHEY and SVGAGI. V lost 6 bases and J 2 bases, leaving 8 bases between the germline ends. The CDR3 reads CASRERTYEQYF. The CDR3 DNA reads as TGTGCCAGCAGGGAGAGAACCTACGAGCAGTACTTC.

The rearrangement links TRBV4-1 to TRBJ2-5; D remains unclear. This CDR3 is 18 amino acids long. The ends were cut back, 0 bases at V and 2 bases at J, with 19 bases in the middle. Germline CDR1 MGHRA, CDR2 YSYEKL. The CDR3: CASSQDLQYPGLQETQYF. The CDR3 nucleotides are TGCGCCAGCAGCCAAGATTTACAGTACCCTGGGCTACAAGAGACCCAGTACTTC.

The chain recombines TRBV4-1 with TRBJ1-1; TRBD1 agrees at 7 bases. Germline lookup yields CDR1 MGHRA and CDR2 YSYEKL. The CDR3 extends over 14 amino acids. V was pared by 0 bases and J by 4 bases, with 2 bases of the junction left unmatched. CDR3 in amino acids: CASSQDDRATEAFF. DNA for the CDR3: TGCGCCAGCAGCCAAGATGACAGGGCCACTGAAGCTTTCTTT.

This sequence joins TRBV4-1 and TRBJ2-1; D perhaps matches TRBD2 (5 bases). The germline gives CDR1 MGHRA, CDR2 YSYEKL. This CDR3 is 15 amino acids long. The V end was cut by 1 base, the J end by 7 bases, with 14 bases between. The DNA of the CDR3 is TGCGCCAGCAGCCAAGTCGGTCTGCGGGTTAATGAGCAGTTCTTC. This sequence encodes CASSQVGLRVNEQFF.

The V and J genes are TRBV2 and TRBJ1-3, with a weak D call TRBD1 (5 bases). CDR1 and CDR2 from the germline V gene are SNHLY and FYNNEI. Trimming removed 5 bases from V and 0 bases from J, with 14 bases in between. This CDR3 spans 16 amino acids. The CDR3 spells CASSTILGPSGNTIYF. Here the CDR3 DNA reads TGTGCCAGCAGTACAATTCTGGGGCCCTCTGGAAACACCATATATTTT.

The chain joins TRBV27 to TRBJ2-7; a possible D gene is TRBD2 (7 bases). CDR3 length: 19 residues. V lost 3 bases and J 2 bases, leaving 26 bases between the germline ends. Germline lookup yields CDR1 MNHEY and CDR2 SMNVEV (reference sequence). CDR3 protein: CASSFHTRGGATLPYEQYF. The CDR3 DNA sequence: TGTGCCAGCAGTTTTCACACGAGGGGGGGGGCCACTTTACCCTACGAGCAGTACTTC.

This chain uses TRBV11-1 with TRBJ2-1; the D gene is possibly TRBD2 (6 bases). Germline loops: CDR1 SGHAT, CDR2 FQDESV (reference sequence). Trimming shortened V by 5 bases and J by 9 bases, and 14 bases separated the two germline ends. The CDR3 sequence is 13 residues long. The chain's CDR3 is CASSVRDSGEQFF. CDR3 sequence (DNA): TGTGCCAGCAGCGTTCGGGACTCCGGTGAGCAGTTCTTC.

The chain has TRBV27 and TRBJ2-5; 11 nucleotides line up with TRBD1. The junction had 10 bases not matched to a gene; V was cut back by 5 bases and J by 2 bases. The CDR3 sequence is 17 residues long. In germline, CDR1 is MNHEY, CDR2 SMNVEV (reference sequence). As DNA, the CDR3 is TGTGCCAGCAGTACATACGCAGGGACAGGGGGACAAGAGACCCAGTACTTC. Its protein is CASSTYAGTGGQETQYF.

The CDR3 spells CAISESWGEDEKLFF. The CDR3 coding sequence is TGTGCCATCAGTGAGTCGTGGGGCGAGGATGAAAAACTGTTTTTT. The chain is built from TRBV10-3 and TRBJ1-4; D might be TRBD1 (5 bases). V dropped 0 bases and J dropped 6 bases, with 11 bases sitting between them. The germline gives CDR1 ENHRY, CDR2 SYGVKD. The CDR3 is made up of 15 amino acids.

As concerns this clone: The sample carries other DNA sequences with the same CDR3. This chain uses TRBV5-1 with TRBJ2-1, with 7 bases that match TRBD1. V gave up 4 bases and J gave up 6 bases; unmatched junction bases: 4. This CDR3 has 13 amino acids. Germline CDR1 SGHRS, CDR2 YFSETQ. CDR3 sequence reads: CASSARDSNEQFF. CDR3 in DNA: TGCGCCAGCAGCGCCCGGGACAGCAATGAGCAGTTCTTC.

This clone was picked up one time. This chain connects TRBV6-5 to TRBJ1-3; the D gene is possibly TRBD1 (6 bases). Germline assignment: CDR1 MNHEY and CDR2 SVGAGI. The CDR3 loop spans 15 amino acids. With 6 bases removed from V and 4 bases from J, the gap between germline ends came to 16 bases. CDR3 coding DNA: TGTGCCAGCAGCCCCTCGGACAGCCGGGGAAACACCATATATTTT. Protein sequence: CASSPSDSRGNTIYF.